This TCR beta chain emerged from a study of blood T cell repertoires in COVID-19. Study overall: The samples span acute and convalescent COVID-19 from the United States, Italy and Spain. T cells, B-cell-depleted T cells, or PBMCs supplied cDNA or gDNA.

Per the germline V gene, CDR1 is SGHRS and CDR2 is YFSETQ. CDR3 length: 14 amino acids. With 0 bases clipped from V and 6 bases from J, the junction kept 3 bases outside the gene matches. In the study's own analysis: Amplification of reference gene primers provided the estimated nucleated cell counts. Libraries were prepared by immunoSEQ multiplex PCR; TCRdb keeps only in-frame clonotypes and omits some of them. V, J and clone size reflect that table, while D and trimming were determined from the DNA. The sample includes 35,000 to 50,000 clones, around 89% of them seen just once. The sample consisted of peripheral blood. This sequence originates from a human donor in a cohort sampled during active COVID-19. This sequence joins TRBV5-1 and TRBJ2-1, with 7 bases fitting TRBD1. CDR3 nucleotides: TGCGCCAGCAGCTTGGGGGGACAGATCAATGAGCAGTTCTTC. This gives the protein CASSLGGQINEQFF.